The T cell receptor (beta chain) under discussion was sequenced for a study of blood T cells in healthy people across ages. Study conclusions and caveats: PBMCs that were unsorted prevented a conclusive naive versus antigen-experienced comparison. TCR beta diversity was tightly associated with the proportion of naive T cells.

A second PCR, run for 7 to 11 cycles, used a sample-barcoded 5' primer plus a J-beta primer mix. TCRdb reanalysed the 5' RACE reads using MiXCR and keeps one entry per CDR3 protein. Among about 1 million distinct CDR3 sequences listed, 45% were seen once. Trimming took off 2 bases at V and 5 bases at J, with 9 bases between the two ends. The germline gives CDR1 KGHSH, CDR2 LQKENI. The CDR3 sequence is 14 residues long. In terms of origin and age, donors were healthy Caucasian individuals from Russia aged roughly 6 to 95. With each sample, at least 6 micrograms of total RNA were extracted. To note about this clonotype: Its antigen remains unidentified.

The gene calls are TRBV18 and TRBJ1-4; no clear D gene. The receptor comes from a woman in her fifties or sixties in good health. The sample taken for sequencing was blood. CDR3 bases: TGTGCCAGCTCACCAGAACGGGCGAATGAAAAACTGTTTTTT. Translated, it gives CASSPERANEKLFF.